This T cell receptor (beta chain) appears in the sequencing data of a study of T cell repertoires in cytomegalovirus infection. Study-level background: HLA-B-restricted CMV epitopes that are well studied were used alongside recently identified HLA-C-restricted ones. Public signatures in TCR beta pointed to CMV infection and matching HLA type.

Germline CDR1 SGHVS, CDR2 FNYEAQ. The ends were cut back, 2 bases at V and 6 bases at J, with 23 bases in the middle. CDR3 length equals 18 residues. This clonotype occurred a few times. Its antigen is not identified. Each CDR3 protein gets one entry after TCRdb re-called the reads with MiXCR. The data contain 450,000 to 600,000 distinct CDR3 sequences, more than 30% of them singletons. The rearrangement joins TRBV7-6 to TRBJ1-5; D is perhaps TRBD1 (5 bases). The receptor was derived from a human donor in good health (CMV status not recorded). Some clones in this sample may be carry-over from other donors' samples. The sequencing used cultured PBMCs, collected from culture after CMV antigen stimulation. CDR3 sequence (DNA): TGTGCCAGCAGCTTAACGCTTCCAGGGTCGGGTTTTGGTCAGCCCCAGCATTTT. Its protein product is CASSLTLPGSGFGQPQHF. Supplemented by reference TRBV7-6 and TRBJ1-5, the full variable domain reads GAGVSQSPRYKVTKRGQDVALRCDPISGHVSLYWYRQALGQGPEFLTYFNYEAQQDKSGLPNDRFSAERPEGSISTLTIQRTEQRDSAMYRCASSLTLPGSGFGQPQHFGDGTRLSIL.